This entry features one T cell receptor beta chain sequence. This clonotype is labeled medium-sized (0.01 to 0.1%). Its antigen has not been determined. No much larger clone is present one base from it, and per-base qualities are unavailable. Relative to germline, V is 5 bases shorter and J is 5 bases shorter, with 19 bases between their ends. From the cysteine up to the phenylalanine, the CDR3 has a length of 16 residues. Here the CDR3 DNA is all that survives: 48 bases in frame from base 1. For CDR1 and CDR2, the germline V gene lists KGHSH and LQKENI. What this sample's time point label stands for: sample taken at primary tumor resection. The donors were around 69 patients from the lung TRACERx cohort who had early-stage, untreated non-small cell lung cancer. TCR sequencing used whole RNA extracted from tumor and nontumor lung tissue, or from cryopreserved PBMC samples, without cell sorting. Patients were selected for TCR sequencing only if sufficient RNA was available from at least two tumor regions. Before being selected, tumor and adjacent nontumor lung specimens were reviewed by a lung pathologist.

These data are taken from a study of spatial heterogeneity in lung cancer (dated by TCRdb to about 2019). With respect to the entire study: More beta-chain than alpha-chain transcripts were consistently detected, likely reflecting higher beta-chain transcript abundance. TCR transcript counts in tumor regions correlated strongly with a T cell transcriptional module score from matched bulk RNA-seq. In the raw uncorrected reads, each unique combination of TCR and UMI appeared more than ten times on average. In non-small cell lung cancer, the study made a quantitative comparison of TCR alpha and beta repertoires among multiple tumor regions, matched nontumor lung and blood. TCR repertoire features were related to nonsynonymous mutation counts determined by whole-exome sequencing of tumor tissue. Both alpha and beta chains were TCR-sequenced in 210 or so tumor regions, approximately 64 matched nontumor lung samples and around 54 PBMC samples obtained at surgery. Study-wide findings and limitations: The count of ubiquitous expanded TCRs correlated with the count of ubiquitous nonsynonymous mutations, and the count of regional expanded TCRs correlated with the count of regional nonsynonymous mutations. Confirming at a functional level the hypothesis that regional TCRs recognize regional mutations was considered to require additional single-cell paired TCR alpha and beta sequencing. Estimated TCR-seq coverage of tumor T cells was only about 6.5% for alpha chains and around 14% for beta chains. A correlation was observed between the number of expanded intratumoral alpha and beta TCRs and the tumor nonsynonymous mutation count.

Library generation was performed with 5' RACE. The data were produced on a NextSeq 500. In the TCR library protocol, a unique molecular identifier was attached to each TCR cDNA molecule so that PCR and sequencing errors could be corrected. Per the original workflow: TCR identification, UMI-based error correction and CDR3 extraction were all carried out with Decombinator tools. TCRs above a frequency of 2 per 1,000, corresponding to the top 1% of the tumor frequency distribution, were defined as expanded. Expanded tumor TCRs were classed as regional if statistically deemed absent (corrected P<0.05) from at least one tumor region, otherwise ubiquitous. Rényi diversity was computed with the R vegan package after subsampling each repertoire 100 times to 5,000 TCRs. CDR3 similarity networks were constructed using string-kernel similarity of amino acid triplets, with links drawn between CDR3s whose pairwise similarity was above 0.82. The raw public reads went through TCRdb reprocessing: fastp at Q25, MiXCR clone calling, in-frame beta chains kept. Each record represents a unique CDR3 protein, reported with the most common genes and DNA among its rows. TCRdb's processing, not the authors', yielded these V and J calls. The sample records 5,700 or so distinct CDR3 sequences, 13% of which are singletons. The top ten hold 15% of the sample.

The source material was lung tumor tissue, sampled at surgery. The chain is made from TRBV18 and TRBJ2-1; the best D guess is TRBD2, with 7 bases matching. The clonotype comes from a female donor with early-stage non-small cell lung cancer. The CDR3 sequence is CASSAYGTGGDNEQFF. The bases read TGTGCCAGCTCAGCCTATGGGACGGGGGGCGACAATGAGCAGTTCTTC.